These 5 T cell receptor beta chains share one sample of origin, sequenced in a study of breast tumors, draining lymph nodes, adjacent tissues. Samples came from axillary lymph nodes draining the breast cancer. TCRdb re-called the multiplex PCR reads with MiXCR, one entry per CDR3 protein. The sample lists over 200,000 distinct CDR3 sequences; less than 40% were seen once. The sample comprised axillary lymph node tissue. The receptors come from a female donor with breast cancer. Some clones in this sample may be carry-over from other donors' samples.

This clonotype was counted ten times or more. V is TRBV5-1 and J is TRBJ1-2; D gene unclear. The germline V gene has CDR1 SGHRS and CDR2 YFSETQ. V lost 0 bases, J lost 0 bases, and 6 bases lay in between. The CDR3 is 14 amino acids. Written as DNA, the CDR3 is TGCGCCAGCAGCTTGGTTAAATCTAACTATGGCTACACCTTC. It encodes CASSLVKSNYGYTF. Full variable domain (rest looked up from reference TRBV5-1 and TRBJ1-2): KAGVTQTPRYLIKTRGQQVTLSCSPISGHRSVSWYQQTPGQGLQFLFEYFSETQRNKGNFPGRFSGRQFSNSRSEMNVSTLELGDSALYLCASSLVKSNYGYTFGSGTRLTVV.

This clonotype has ten or more counts. It is unclear where the CDR3 begins or ends on the DNA, so no DNA is shown, and the CDR3 is as TCRdb lists it. The chain is built from TRBV30 and TRBJ2-3; the table's D call, TRBD1, has no DNA check behind it. The CDR3 sequence runs 13 residues, both termini included. CDR1 is GTSNPN and CDR2 is SVGIG in the germline V gene (reference sequence). The CDR3 here is CAWNFARGSPPHF.

V is TRBV24-1 and J is TRBJ2-3, with 13 bases aligning to TRBD2. The ends lost 3 bases at V and 3 bases at J; junction bases unmatched: 5. CDR1 is KGHDR, CDR2 SFDVKD, per germline. This CDR3 spans 17 amino acids. CDR3 coding DNA: TGTGCCACCAGTGATGGACTAGCGGGAGTTGGAACAGATACGCAGTATTTT. Residues: CATSDGLAGVGTDTQYF.

The chain employs TRBV5-5 and TRBJ2-7, with TRBD2 as a possible D gene (5 bases). Looked up from germline, CDR1 is SGHKS and CDR2 is YYEKEE (reference sequence). This CDR3 has 14 amino acids. Trimming took off 4 bases at V and 3 bases at J, with 14 bases between the two ends. The CDR3 sequence: CASSTGLAGYEQYF. The CDR3 bases are TGTGCCAGCAGCACCGGTCTAGCCGGCTACGAGCAGTACTTC.

This clonotype appeared once. The genes are TRBV6-6 and TRBJ2-3; 10 nucleotides line up with TRBD2. V shed 8 bases and J 5 bases; nucleotides not matched to a gene: 13. Germline V gives CDR1 MNHNY, CDR2 SVGAGI (reference sequence). The CDR3 spans 16 residues. DNA of the CDR3: TGTGCCAGCCGCCACTCGGGGACTAGCGATAGAGATACGCAGTATTTT. Translated: CASRHSGTSDRDTQYF.